This T cell receptor beta chain was obtained from a study of blood T cell repertoires in COVID-19. Germline CDR1 SGHRS, CDR2 YFSETQ. The V end lost 5 bases, the J end lost 4 bases, and 10 bases lay between the germline ends. This CDR3 contains 13 residues. Authors' processing steps: Estimation of nucleated cell counts relied on the amplification of reference gene primers. Some clones are missing from TCRdb's copy, which holds only in-frame ones; the method was immunoSEQ multiplex PCR. From that table come the V and J calls and clone size; the DNA was used to work out D and trimming. The sample records 55,000 to 70,000 clones, under 85% being singletons.

Material for sequencing was peripheral blood. This receptor was obtained from a woman of 80 years or more with acute or convalescent COVID-19. The chain links TRBV5-1 to TRBJ1-3; D is undetermined. The CDR3 DNA reads as TGCGCCAGCAGTTCCGGGGAAGGAAACACCATATATTTT. Residues: CASSSGEGNTIYF.